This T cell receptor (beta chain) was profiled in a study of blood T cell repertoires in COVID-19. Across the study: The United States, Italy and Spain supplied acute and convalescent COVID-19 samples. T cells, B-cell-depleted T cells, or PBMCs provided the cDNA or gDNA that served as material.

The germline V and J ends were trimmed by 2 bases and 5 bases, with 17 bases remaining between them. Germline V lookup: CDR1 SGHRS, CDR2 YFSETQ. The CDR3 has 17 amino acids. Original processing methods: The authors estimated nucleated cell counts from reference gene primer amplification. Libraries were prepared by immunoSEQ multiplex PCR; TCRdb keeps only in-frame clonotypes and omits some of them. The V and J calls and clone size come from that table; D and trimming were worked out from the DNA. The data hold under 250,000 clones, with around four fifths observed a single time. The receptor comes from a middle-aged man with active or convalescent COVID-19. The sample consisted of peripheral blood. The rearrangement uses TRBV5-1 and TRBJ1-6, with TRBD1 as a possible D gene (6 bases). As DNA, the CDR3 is TGCGCCAGCAGCTTAGATGGACAGACGAGGGATAATTCACCCCTCCACTTT. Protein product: CASSLDGQTRDNSPLHF.